This TCR beta chain was identified during a study of Ad26.COV2.S vaccination and SARS-CoV-2 variants. Study information: Enrolled in COV1001, the donor was in the Ad26.COV2.S trial arm, which received the vaccine. Once or twice, 56 days apart, Ad26.COV2.S was delivered intramuscularly.

Treatment reported: 15 to 20 received Ad26.COV2.S at low or high dose, single or two shots; five or six received placebo; per-sample allocation not given. All samples were drawn on day 63, counting from the first vaccine or placebo injection. Using immunoSEQ multiplex PCR, the repertoire was profiled, and TCRdb retains in-frame clones only, with some absent. The sample has a few hundred thousand clones, approximately 87% seen once. About this clone itself: Its specificity is unknown.

There are 11 residues in the CDR3. Germline lookup yields CDR1 MNHEY and CDR2 SVGEGT. V was cut by 4 bases and J by 3 bases, with 4 bases left in between. Study conclusions and caveats: TCR breadth and depth estimates may have understated total T cell responses.

The sequence derives from a person between 18 and 59 years old who received the Ad26.COV2.S COVID-19 vaccine or a placebo. The chain employs TRBV6-2 or TRBV6-3 and TRBJ2-7; no clear D gene. The sample in question was peripheral blood, obtained in a trial of Ad26.COV2.S vaccine versus placebo. The CDR3 reads CASSSYYEQYF. The DNA for the CDR3 is TGTGCCAGCAGTTCCTACTACGAGCAGTACTTC.